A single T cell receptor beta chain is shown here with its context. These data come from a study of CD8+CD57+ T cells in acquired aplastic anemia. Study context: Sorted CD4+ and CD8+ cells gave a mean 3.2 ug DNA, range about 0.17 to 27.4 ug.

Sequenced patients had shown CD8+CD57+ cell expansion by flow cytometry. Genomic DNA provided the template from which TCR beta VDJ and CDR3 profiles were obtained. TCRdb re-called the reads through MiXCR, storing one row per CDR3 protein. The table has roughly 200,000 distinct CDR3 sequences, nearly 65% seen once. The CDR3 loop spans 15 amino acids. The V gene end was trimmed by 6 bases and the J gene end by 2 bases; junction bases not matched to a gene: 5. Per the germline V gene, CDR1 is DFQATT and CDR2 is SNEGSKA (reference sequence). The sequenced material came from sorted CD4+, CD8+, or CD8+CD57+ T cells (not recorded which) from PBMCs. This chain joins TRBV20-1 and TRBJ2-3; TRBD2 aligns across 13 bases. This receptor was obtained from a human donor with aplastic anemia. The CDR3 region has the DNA TGCAGTGCAACGGGACTAGCGGGACTCACAGATACGCAGTATTTT. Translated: CSATGLAGLTDTQYF.